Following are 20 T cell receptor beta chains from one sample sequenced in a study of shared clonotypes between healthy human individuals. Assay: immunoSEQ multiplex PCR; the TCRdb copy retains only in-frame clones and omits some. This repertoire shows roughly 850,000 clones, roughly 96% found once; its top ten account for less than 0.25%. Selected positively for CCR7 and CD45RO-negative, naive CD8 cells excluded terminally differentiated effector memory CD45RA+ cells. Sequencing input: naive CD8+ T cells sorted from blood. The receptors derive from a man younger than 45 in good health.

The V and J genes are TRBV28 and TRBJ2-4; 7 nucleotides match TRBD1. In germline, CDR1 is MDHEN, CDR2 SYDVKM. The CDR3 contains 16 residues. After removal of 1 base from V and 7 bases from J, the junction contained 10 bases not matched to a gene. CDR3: CASSLSSLDRSNIQYF. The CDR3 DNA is TGTGCCAGCAGTTTATCCTCTTTGGACAGGTCGAACATTCAGTACTTC.

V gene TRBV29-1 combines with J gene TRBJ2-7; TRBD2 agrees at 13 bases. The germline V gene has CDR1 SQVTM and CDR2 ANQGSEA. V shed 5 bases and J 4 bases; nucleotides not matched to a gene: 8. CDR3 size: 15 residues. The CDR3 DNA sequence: TGCAGCGTTAAGGGACTAGCGGGAAGATCGTACGAGCAGTACTTC. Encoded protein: CSVKGLAGRSYEQYF.

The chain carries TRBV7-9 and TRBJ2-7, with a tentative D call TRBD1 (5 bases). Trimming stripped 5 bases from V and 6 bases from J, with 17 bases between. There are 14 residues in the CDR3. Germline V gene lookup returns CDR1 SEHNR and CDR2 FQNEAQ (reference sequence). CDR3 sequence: CASSTGTTLAEQYF. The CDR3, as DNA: TGTGCCAGCAGCACAGGAACCACGTTGGCCGAGCAGTACTTC. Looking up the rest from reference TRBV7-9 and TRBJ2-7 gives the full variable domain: DTGVSQNPRHKITKRGQNVTFRCDPISEHNRLYWYRQTLGQGPEFLTYFQNEAQLEKSRLLSDRFSAERPKGSFSTLEIQRTEQGDSAMYLCASSTGTTLAEQYFGPGTRLTVT.

CDR3 protein: CASSPGTPWTGELFF. Here the CDR3 DNA reads TGTGCCAGCAGCCCAGGGACTCCTTGGACCGGGGAGCTGTTTTTT. The genes are TRBV9 and TRBJ2-2, with D tentatively TRBD2 (6 bases). There are 15 residues in the CDR3. CDR1 is SGDLS and CDR2 is YYNGEE in the germline V gene. Trimming pared 4 bases from V and 5 bases from J, leaving 15 bases between.

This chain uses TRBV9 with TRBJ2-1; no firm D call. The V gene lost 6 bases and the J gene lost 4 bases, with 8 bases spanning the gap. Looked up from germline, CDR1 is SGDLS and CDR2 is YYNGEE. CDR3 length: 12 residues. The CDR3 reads CASTDLYNEQFF. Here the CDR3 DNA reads TGTGCCAGCACCGACTTATACAATGAGCAGTTCTTC.

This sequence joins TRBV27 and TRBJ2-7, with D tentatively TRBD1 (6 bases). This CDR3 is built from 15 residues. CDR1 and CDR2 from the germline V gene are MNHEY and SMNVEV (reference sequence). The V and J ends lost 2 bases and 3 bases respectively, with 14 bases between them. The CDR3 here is CASSLVGHNVYEQYF. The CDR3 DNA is TGTGCCAGCAGTTTAGTGGGACACAACGTCTACGAGCAGTACTTC.

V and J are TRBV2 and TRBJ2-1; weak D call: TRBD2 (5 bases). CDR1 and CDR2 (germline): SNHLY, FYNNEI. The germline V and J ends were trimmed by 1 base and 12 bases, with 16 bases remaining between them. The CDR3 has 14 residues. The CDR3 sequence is CASSEVAIHSVQFF. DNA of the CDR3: TGTGCCAGCAGTGAAGTTGCCATCCATAGCGTGCAGTTCTTC.

This chain's CDR3 is CAGRNRDLKICYSGNTIYF. DNA for the CDR3: TGTGCCGGGAGAAACAGGGACCTGAAAATCTGCTACTCTGGAAACACCATATATTTT. This chain uses TRBV9 with TRBJ1-3; the D gene is possibly TRBD1 (6 bases). The CDR3 totals 19 residues. Germline loops: CDR1 SGDLS, CDR2 YYNGEE. Trimming left V 10 bases short and J 0 bases short, with 29 bases between.

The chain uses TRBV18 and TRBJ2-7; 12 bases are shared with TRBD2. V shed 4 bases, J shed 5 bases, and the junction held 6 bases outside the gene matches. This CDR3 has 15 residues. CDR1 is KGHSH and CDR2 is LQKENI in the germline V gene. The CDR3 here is CASSLTTSGSDEQYF. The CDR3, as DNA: TGTGCCAGCTCACTCACGACTAGCGGGAGTGACGAGCAGTACTTC.

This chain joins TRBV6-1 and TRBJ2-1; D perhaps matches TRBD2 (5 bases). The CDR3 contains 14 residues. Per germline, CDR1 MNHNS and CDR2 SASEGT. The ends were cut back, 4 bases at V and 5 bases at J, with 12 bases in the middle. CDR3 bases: TGTGCCAGCAGTGCATATGCCGGGAACAATGAGCAGTTCTTC. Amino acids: CASSAYAGNNEQFF.

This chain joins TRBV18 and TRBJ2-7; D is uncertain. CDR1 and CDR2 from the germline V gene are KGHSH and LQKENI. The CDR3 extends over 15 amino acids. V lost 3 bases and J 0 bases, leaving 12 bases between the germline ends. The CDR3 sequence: CASSPSGQSSYEQYF. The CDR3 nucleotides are TGTGCCAGCTCACCGTCCGGGCAGAGCTCCTACGAGCAGTACTTC.

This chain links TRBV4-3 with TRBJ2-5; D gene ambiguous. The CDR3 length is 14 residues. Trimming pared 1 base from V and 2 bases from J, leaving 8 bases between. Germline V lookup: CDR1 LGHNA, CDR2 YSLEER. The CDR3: CASSQVLGQETQYF. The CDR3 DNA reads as TGCGCCAGCAGCCAAGTTTTGGGGCAAGAGACCCAGTACTTC.

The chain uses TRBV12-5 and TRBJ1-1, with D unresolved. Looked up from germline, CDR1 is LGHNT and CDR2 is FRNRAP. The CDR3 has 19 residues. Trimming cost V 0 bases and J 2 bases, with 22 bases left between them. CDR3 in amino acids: CASGLVHVLGGLSNTEAFF. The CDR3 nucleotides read TGTGCTAGTGGTTTGGTACACGTATTGGGAGGCCTCTCCAACACTGAAGCTTTCTTT.

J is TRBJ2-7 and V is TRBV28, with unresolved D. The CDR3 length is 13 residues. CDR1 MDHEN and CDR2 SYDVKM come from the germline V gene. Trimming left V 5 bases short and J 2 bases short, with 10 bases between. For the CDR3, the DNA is TGTGCCAGCAGTCCCGGGCGAACCTACGAGCAGTACTTC. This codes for CASSPGRTYEQYF.

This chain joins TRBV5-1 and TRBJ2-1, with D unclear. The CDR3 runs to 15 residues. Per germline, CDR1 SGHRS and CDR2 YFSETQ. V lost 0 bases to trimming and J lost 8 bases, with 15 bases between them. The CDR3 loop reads CASSLAVSSDDEQFF. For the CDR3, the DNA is TGCGCCAGCAGCTTGGCAGTGTCCTCGGACGATGAGCAGTTCTTC.

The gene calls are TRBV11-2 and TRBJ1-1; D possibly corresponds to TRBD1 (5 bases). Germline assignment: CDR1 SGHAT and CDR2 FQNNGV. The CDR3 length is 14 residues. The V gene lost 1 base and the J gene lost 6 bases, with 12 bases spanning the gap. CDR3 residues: CASSLVGGTAEAFF. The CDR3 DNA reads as TGTGCCAGCAGCTTAGTGGGCGGGACGGCTGAAGCTTTCTTT.

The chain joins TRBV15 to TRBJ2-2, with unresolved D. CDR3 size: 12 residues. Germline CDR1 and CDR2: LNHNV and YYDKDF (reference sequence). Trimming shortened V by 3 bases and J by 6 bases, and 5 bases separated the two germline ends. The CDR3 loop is CATSSFPGELFF. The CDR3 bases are TGTGCCACCAGCAGCTTCCCCGGGGAGCTGTTTTTT.

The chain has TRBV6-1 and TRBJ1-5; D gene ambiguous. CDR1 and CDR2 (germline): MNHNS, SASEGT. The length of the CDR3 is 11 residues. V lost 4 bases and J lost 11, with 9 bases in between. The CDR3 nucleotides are TGTGCCAGCAGTGCCCCTTTTTCCCAGCATTTT. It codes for CASSAPFSQHF.

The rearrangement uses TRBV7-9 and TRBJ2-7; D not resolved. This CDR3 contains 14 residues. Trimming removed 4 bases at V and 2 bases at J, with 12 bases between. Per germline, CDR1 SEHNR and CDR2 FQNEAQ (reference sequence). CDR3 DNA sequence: TGTGCCAGCAGCTCCACAACTGCAACCTACGAGCAGTACTTC. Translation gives CASSSTTATYEQYF.

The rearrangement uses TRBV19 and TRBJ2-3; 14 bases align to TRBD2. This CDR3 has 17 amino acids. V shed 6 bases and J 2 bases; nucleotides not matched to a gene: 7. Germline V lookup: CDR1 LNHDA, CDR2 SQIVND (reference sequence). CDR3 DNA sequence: TGTGCCAGTAGCATCGGACTAGCGGGAGGATTCACAGATACGCAGTATTTT. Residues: CASSIGLAGGFTDTQYF.